A selection of T cell receptor beta chains follows, all from one sample in a study of T cell responses to AZD1222 COVID-19 vaccine. Repertoires were generated with immunoSEQ multiplex PCR, while TCRdb's copy carries only in-frame clones and drops some. The sample has some 200,000 clones; roughly 91% are singletons. The material was peripheral blood, obtained on day 0 of AZD1222 vaccination. These TCRs come from an adult in good health. Both conserved end residues are trimmed from each CDR3. The order of the fields is V gene, J gene, CDR3 protein.

>TRBV7-2|TRBJ2-1
ASSLLYNEQF
>TRBV28|TRBJ1-1
ASSYPGQTHTEAF
>TRBV24-1|TRBJ2-1
ATSDPPVDEQF
>TRBV11-2|TRBJ1-3
ASSPRSGDGNTIY
>TRBV29-1|TRBJ2-5
SLRSGRQETQY
>TRBV25-1|TRBJ1-2
ASSTEGAGYGYT
>TRBV5-1|TRBJ2-3
ASSSLLAGVSY
>TRBV6-5|TRBJ2-5
ASIEEMLQETQY
>TRBV5-1|TRBJ1-1
ASSYGTGGDDTEAF
>TRBV5-6|TRBJ2-3
ASSPMGGSTDTQY
>TRBV6-5|TRBJ1-2
ASRRQGLEDYGYT
>TRBV4-3|TRBJ2-3
ASSQGGRGRTDTQY
>TRBV5-1|TRBJ2-7
ASSGGLNEQY
>TRBV7-9|TRBJ1-6
ASSPLTNSPLH
>TRBV9|TRBJ2-3
ASSKDRGTDTQY
>TRBV7-6|TRBJ2-5
ASSQGTSGGRKETQY
>TRBV6-2/TRBV6-3|TRBJ1-6
ASNPERNSPLH
>TRBV15|TRBJ1-3
ATSRGQLDSGNTIY
>TRBV5-1|TRBJ2-2
ASSLQGANTGELF
>TRBV19|TRBJ2-1
ASRPEGLETSNEQF
>TRBV19|TRBJ1-5
ASTRGAVYQPQH
>TRBV27|TRBJ2-3
ASSFYAPSSTDTQY
>TRBV7-8|TRBJ1-5
ASSFAGFNQPQH
>TRBV2|TRBJ1-4
ASQTFESREKLF
>TRBV2|TRBJ2-1
ASSEGDNEQF
>TRBV7-3|TRBJ1-1
ASSLVPGTNTEAF
>TRBV3-1/TRBV3-2|TRBJ2-1
ASSLGLAGAQYYNEQF
>TRBV11-2|TRBJ1-4
ASSLARTATNEKLF
>TRBV27|TRBJ2-7
ASSFTSGHPAYEQY
>TRBV27|TRBJ2-7
ASSLFGTGVYEQY
>TRBV29-1|TRBJ2-7
SVEPEEVTDSYEQY
>TRBV5-1|TRBJ2-1
ASSKTLDRGRDNEQF
>TRBV10-3|TRBJ1-1
AISEIHPNTEAF
>TRBV3-1/TRBV3-2|TRBJ1-1
ASSQDLRDTEAF
>TRBV9|TRBJ2-1
ASSFRPELAGGLNEQF
>TRBV5-1|TRBJ1-3
ASSLGQGAGGNTIY
>TRBV27|TRBJ2-7
ASSLRRGGVRPGRYEQY
>TRBV4-3|TRBJ1-2
ASSQEFIGGGYT
>TRBV9|TRBJ1-2
ASSVGTDLYGYT